The 22 T cell receptor beta chains in this list originate from one sample, sequenced in a study of neurological immune-mediated disorders. TCRdb processed the 5' RACE reads anew with MiXCR; each CDR3 protein has one entry. There are over 35,000 distinct CDR3 sequences in the sample; 12% occur only once, and roughly 1.2% lies in the top ten. Material: PBMCs. Receptor source: a female donor in good health.

This clonotype has more than one count but fewer than ten. DNA for the CDR3: TGCAGTGCTAGAGCGGGACTAGCGGTCGGTGGGTCCTACGAGCAGTACTTC. Translating it yields CSARAGLAVGGSYEQYF. The chain combines TRBV20-1 with TRBJ2-7; 11 bases align to TRBD2. The CDR3 is made up of 17 amino acids. J gave up 1 base and V 1 base, and 9 bases lay outside the gene matches. Germline V CDR1 and CDR2: DFQATT, SNEGSKA (reference sequence).

This clonotype was counted many times. This sequence joins TRBV28 and TRBJ2-5; D is unclear. V lost 6 bases to trimming and J lost 1 base, with 9 bases between them. The CDR3 loop spans 13 amino acids. Germline CDR1 reads MDHEN; CDR2 reads SYDVKM. The DNA of the CDR3 is TGTGCCAGCAGCGGTCATCCCCAAGAGACCCAGTACTTC. Amino acid sequence: CASSGHPQETQYF.

This clonotype was observed many times. The junction does not match germline at one end; this may be a read error. J is TRBJ2-3 and V is TRBV6-5; 16 bases are a match to TRBD2. This CDR3 has 18 residues. The germline V gene has CDR1 MNHEY and CDR2 SVGAGI. The CDR3 nucleotides are TGTGCCAGCGCCCGGGGGACTAGCGGGAGGGCCAGGGCAGACACGCAGTATTTT. It codes for CASARGTSGRARADTQYF.

This clonotype showed up many times. The rearrangement links TRBV12-3 or TRBV12-4 to TRBJ1-2, with a tentative D call TRBD1 (5 bases). The length of the CDR3 is 14 residues. V was pared by 3 bases and J by 1 base, with 9 bases between. In DNA form, the CDR3 reads TGTGCCAGCAGTTTTTCCGGGGGTAACTATGGCTACACCTTC. It yields the protein CASSFSGGNYGYTF.

This clonotype was detected many times. The rearrangement joins TRBV7-9 to TRBJ2-3; 11 bases line up with TRBD2. This CDR3 contains 14 residues. The junction had 6 bases not matched to a gene; V was cut back by 8 bases and J by 5 bases. In germline, CDR1 is SEHNR, CDR2 FQNEAQ (reference sequence). The CDR3: CASSSGRFGDTQYF. In nucleotides, the CDR3 is TGTGCCAGCTCTAGCGGGAGGTTTGGAGATACGCAGTATTTT.

This clonotype came up many times. The V gene is TRBV5-1, the J gene TRBJ2-7; D is perhaps TRBD2 (5 bases). The germline V gene encodes CDR1 SGHRS and CDR2 YFSETQ. The CDR3 has 14 amino acids. Trimming took 2 bases from V and 3 from J, leaving 12 bases between them. This CDR3 is CASSLGRDYYEQYF. The CDR3 DNA sequence: TGCGCCAGCAGCTTAGGACGGGATTACTACGAGCAGTACTTC.

Many counts were recorded for this clonotype. The chain has TRBV3-1 and TRBJ2-1, with D perhaps matching TRBD1 or TRBD2 (5 bases each). Germline V gene sequence: CDR1 LGHDT, CDR2 YNNKEL (reference sequence). This CDR3 spans 16 amino acids. V was pared by 0 bases and J by 0 bases, with 9 bases between. The CDR3 region has the DNA TGTGCCAGCAGCCAAGATCCAGGGAGCTCCTACAATGAGCAGTTCTTC. Encoded protein: CASSQDPGSSYNEQFF.

This clonotype was detected ten times or more. CDR3 bases: TGTGCCAGCTGTACACAGGACGTTGGGATTGAGCAGTTCTTC. Its translation is CASCTQDVGIEQFF. V usage is TRBV2 and J usage is TRBJ2-1, with D possibly matching TRBD1 (5 bases). Germline V gene sequence: CDR1 SNHLY, CDR2 FYNNEI. Deletions cut 8 bases from V and 9 bases from J, with 20 bases between. The CDR3 covers 14 residues.

This clonotype was recorded many times. The chain couples TRBV5-1 to TRBJ1-1; weak D call: TRBD1 (5 bases). In germline, CDR1 is SGHRS, CDR2 YFSETQ. Deletions cut 4 bases from V and 7 bases from J, with 17 bases between. This CDR3 is 14 amino acids long. As DNA, the CDR3 is TGCGCCAGCAGCCCTTGGGGGAATAGCGGTGAAGCTTTCTTT. Protein product: CASSPWGNSGEAFF.

This clonotype appeared many times. This rearrangement joins TRBV6-1 to TRBJ2-7; the D is unclear. V was cut by 2 bases and J by 3 bases, with 14 bases left in between. The length of the CDR3 is 15 residues. Per the germline V gene, CDR1 is MNHNS and CDR2 is SASEGT. The CDR3 region is CASSESMTMIYEQYF. For the CDR3, the DNA is TGTGCCAGCAGTGAATCCATGACAATGATCTACGAGCAGTACTTC.

In its sample, this clonotype was seen many times. This chain connects TRBV6-2 or TRBV6-3 to TRBJ2-5; 8 bases match TRBD2. With V trimmed by 6 bases and J by 4 bases, 4 bases remained unmatched. From germline, CDR1 is MNHEY and CDR2 SVGEGT. The length of the CDR3 is 13 residues. CDR3 loop: CASRLGLVETQYF. The CDR3 DNA sequence: TGTGCCAGCAGACTGGGACTAGTAGAGACCCAGTACTTC.

This clonotype was counted at least ten times. The CDR3 DNA reads as TGCGCCAGCAGCGAGACAGGGGGCACTAGCTACGAGCAGTACTTC. As protein: CASSETGGTSYEQYF. The chain carries TRBV5-1 and TRBJ2-7; 10 bases line up with TRBD1. The CDR3 is 15 amino acids. J lost 3 bases, V lost 4 bases, and 7 bases had no gene match. Germline assignment: CDR1 SGHRS and CDR2 YFSETQ.

This clonotype appeared many times. The rearrangement links TRBV5-1 to TRBJ1-6; the D is unclear. Trimming pared 1 base from V and 8 bases from J, leaving 10 bases between. This CDR3 region has 14 residues. The V gene's germline CDR1 is SGHRS and CDR2 YFSETQ. The CDR3 DNA reads TGCGCCAGCAGCTTGATAGGGCACGATTCACCCCTCCACTTT. It translates to CASSLIGHDSPLHF.

This clonotype was seen many times. This sequence joins TRBV12-3 or TRBV12-4 and TRBJ1-2; weak D call: TRBD1 (6 bases). Trimming removed 3 bases from V and 7 bases from J, with 12 bases in between. The CDR3 covers 13 residues. Here the CDR3 reads CASSLTGATGYTF. DNA for the CDR3: TGTGCCAGCAGTTTGACGGGGGCCACTGGCTACACCTTC.

This clonotype was seen ten or more times. The V call is TRBV20-1, the J call TRBJ1-1; 10 bases align to TRBD1. The CDR3 is 12 amino acids. In germline, CDR1 is DFQATT, CDR2 SNEGSKA (reference sequence). V was pared by 6 bases and J by 4 bases, with 2 bases of the junction left unmatched. CDR3 loop: CSARTGGTEAFF. Written as DNA, the CDR3 is TGCAGTGCCAGGACAGGGGGCACTGAAGCTTTCTTT.

The V call is TRBV5-5, the J call TRBJ2-7; possibly TRBD1 for D (6 bases). Trimming cost V 7 bases and J 5 bases, with 10 bases left between them. This CDR3 comprises 11 residues. CDR1 and CDR2 from the germline V gene are SGHKS and YYEKEE (reference sequence). The chain's CDR3 is CASPQGNEQYF. CDR3 DNA: TGTGCCAGCCCACAGGGCAACGAGCAGTACTTC.

This clonotype was seen many times. This chain connects TRBV2 to TRBJ2-1, with D perhaps given as TRBD1 or TRBD2 (6 bases each). The ends were cut back, 10 bases at V and 6 bases at J, with 19 bases in the middle. The germline V gene has CDR1 SNHLY and CDR2 FYNNEI. The CDR3 is 14 amino acids. CDR3 sequence reads: CATNPGAQLNEQFF. CDR3 coding DNA: TGTGCCACCAACCCGGGGGCACAGCTCAATGAGCAGTTCTTC.

This clonotype was found many times. The chain combines TRBV20-1 with TRBJ2-7; 10 nucleotides agree with TRBD2. Germline-derived CDR1 and CDR2 are DFQATT and SNEGSKA (reference sequence). CDR3 size: 14 residues. V lost 2 bases and J lost 2; bases outside the gene matches: 3. The CDR3 here is CSARYSGGAYEQYF. Here the CDR3 DNA reads TGCAGTGCTAGATACAGCGGGGGGGCCTACGAGCAGTACTTC.

This clonotype has ten or more counts. This sequence joins TRBV5-1 and TRBJ2-7; D is perhaps TRBD1 (6 bases). From germline, CDR1 is SGHRS and CDR2 YFSETQ. V shed 3 bases and J shed 2 bases, with 12 bases lying between them. This CDR3 is 14 amino acids long. The CDR3 DNA is TGCGCCAGCAGCTCAGGACAGAGGCCCTACGAGCAGTACTTC. Its translation: CASSSGQRPYEQYF.

At least ten counts were recorded for this clonotype. The chain couples TRBV5-1 to TRBJ1-2; no firm D call. V lost 0 bases and J 5 bases, leaving 11 bases between the germline ends. CDR1 SGHRS and CDR2 YFSETQ come from the germline V gene. This CDR3 has 14 amino acids. CDR3 residues: CASSLGSTGYGYTF. CDR3 bases: TGCGCCAGCAGCTTGGGAAGTACGGGGTATGGCTACACCTTC.

The sample holds many counts of this clonotype. The V and J genes are TRBV20-1 and TRBJ2-7, with 10 bases matching TRBD1. J lost 1 base, V lost 3 bases, and 3 bases had no gene match. The germline V gene has CDR1 DFQATT and CDR2 SNEGSKA (reference sequence). This CDR3 has 14 amino acids. In nucleotides, the CDR3 is TGCAGTGCTAGGGGGACAGGGGTATCCTACGAGCAGTACTTC. It codes for CSARGTGVSYEQYF.

This clonotype was seen repeatedly, ten times or more. The CDR3 nucleotides read TGTGCCAGCAGCTTCAGGGGATCAGAGACCCAGTACTTC. Translated, it gives CASSFRGSETQYF. The chain is built from TRBV5-5 and TRBJ2-5; the D gene is possibly TRBD1 (6 bases). The V gene's germline CDR1 is SGHKS and CDR2 YYEKEE (reference sequence). The CDR3 runs 13 residues. V dropped 2 bases and J dropped 4 bases, with 9 bases sitting between them. The variable domain in full, with the rest retrieved from reference TRBV5-5 and TRBJ2-5, is DAGVTQSPTHLIKTRGQQVTLRCSPISGHKSVSWYQQVLGQGPQFIFQYYEKEERGRGNFPDRFSARQFPNYSSELNVNALLLGDSALYLCASSFRGSETQYFGPGTRLLVL.